This TCR beta chain was captured by sequencing in a study of blood T cell repertoires in COVID-19 (dated by TCRdb to the early 2020s). Background on the whole study: Samples covering the acute and convalescent phases of COVID-19 were provided by collaborators in the United States, Italy and Spain. The material from the prospective study consisted of cDNA or gDNA derived from T cells, B-cell-depleted T cells, or PBMCs. Subjects who had been exposed to COVID-19, were actively infected with it, or had recovered from it provided the deeply sampled blood TCRbeta repertoires that made up the dataset. The repertoires were released in a freely available public database intended as a resource for research on the immune response to SARS-CoV-2. Samples came from the ongoing ImmuneRACE study (first 160 participants) plus 1,254 subjects from 6 global collaborators. Nearly every sample came with metadata listing a de-identified subject ID, COVID-19 status, age in years and sex. Where available, HLA class I and class II types were obtained from metadata supplied by the sample provider rather than from assay-based typing.

A remark on this clone: Its antigen is unknown. No much larger clone exists at a distance of one base, and base qualities are not known.

TCRbeta CDR3 regions were amplified from genomic DNA using the immunoSEQ Assay, a bias-controlled multiplex PCR. Per the source publication's procedure: The number of nucleated cells in each sample was estimated from the amplification of reference gene primers within the assay. To quantify the absolute abundance of each unique TCRbeta CDR3 rearrangement, sequence reads were collapsed and filtered. For each sample, productive Simpson clonality was calculated as the square root of Simpson's diversity index across productive rearrangements. The table comes from immuneACCESS by way of TCRdb, which keeps in-frame sequences with V and J called. Part of the clones is missing from these tables; in studies checked, under half for an unresolved V gene and the rest for unknown reasons. V, J and clone size were drawn from that table, and D and trimming were deduced from the DNA. Counted in this sample were approximately 50,000 clones; less than 90% of them appeared once. 10% of the sample is held by the ten biggest clonotypes.

Reading the germline V gene gives CDR1 SGHTS and CDR2 YDEGEE. Counted from cysteine to phenylalanine, this CDR3 has 15 amino acids. The DNA shown is the 45-base CDR3, in frame from base 1. Ends trimmed: V by 5 bases, J by 2 bases; bases unmatched to a gene: 7. Paper-wide results and their limitations: The amount of clinical and demographic metadata varied by source and participant and was provided uncurated.

Each collaborating institution followed its own protocols to collect whole blood in K2EDTA tubes. For TCRbeta analysis, collaborators shipped samples in one of three forms: frozen whole blood, isolated PBMCs, or DNA extracted from either of those sample types. This TCR derives from a human donor in a cohort sampled during active COVID-19. The sequence joins TRBV5-8 to TRBJ2-7, with 10 junctional bases fitting TRBD1. Sequencing input: peripheral blood. The DNA reads TGTGCCAGCAGGTTTGATGGGACAGGGGCCTACGAGCAGTACTTC. Its translation reads: CASRFDGTGAYEQYF.